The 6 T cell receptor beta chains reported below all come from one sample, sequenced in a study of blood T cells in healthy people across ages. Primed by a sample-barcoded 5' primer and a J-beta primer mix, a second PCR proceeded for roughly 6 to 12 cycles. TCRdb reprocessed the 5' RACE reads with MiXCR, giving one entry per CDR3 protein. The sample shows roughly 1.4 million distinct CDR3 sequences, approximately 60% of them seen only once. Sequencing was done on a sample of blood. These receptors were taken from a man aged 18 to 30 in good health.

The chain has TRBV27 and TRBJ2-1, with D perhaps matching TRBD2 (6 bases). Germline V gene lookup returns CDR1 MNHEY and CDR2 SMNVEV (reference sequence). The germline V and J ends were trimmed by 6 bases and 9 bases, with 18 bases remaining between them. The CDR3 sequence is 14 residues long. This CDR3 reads CASSFPGGYTEQFF. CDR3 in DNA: TGTGCCAGCAGCTTCCCCGGGGGTTATACTGAGCAGTTCTTC.

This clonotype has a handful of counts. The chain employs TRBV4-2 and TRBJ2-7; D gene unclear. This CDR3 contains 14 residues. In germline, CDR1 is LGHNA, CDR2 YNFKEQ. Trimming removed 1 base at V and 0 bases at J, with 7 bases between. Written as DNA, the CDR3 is TGTGCCAGCAGCCAAGCCCACCTCTCCTACGAGCAGTACTTC. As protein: CASSQAHLSYEQYF.

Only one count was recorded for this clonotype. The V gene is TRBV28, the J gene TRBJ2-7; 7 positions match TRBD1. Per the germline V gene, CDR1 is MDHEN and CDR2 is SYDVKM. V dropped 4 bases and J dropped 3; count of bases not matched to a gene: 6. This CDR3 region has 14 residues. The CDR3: CASSWAGGFYEQYF. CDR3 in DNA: TGTGCCAGCAGTTGGGCAGGGGGTTTCTACGAGCAGTACTTC.

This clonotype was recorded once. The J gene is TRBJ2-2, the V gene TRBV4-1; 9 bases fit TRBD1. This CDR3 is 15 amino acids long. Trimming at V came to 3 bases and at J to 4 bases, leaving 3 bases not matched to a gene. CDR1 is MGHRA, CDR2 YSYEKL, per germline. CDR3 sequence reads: CASSHGQGITGELFF. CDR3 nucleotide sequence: TGCGCCAGCAGCCATGGACAGGGGATCACCGGGGAGCTGTTTTTT.

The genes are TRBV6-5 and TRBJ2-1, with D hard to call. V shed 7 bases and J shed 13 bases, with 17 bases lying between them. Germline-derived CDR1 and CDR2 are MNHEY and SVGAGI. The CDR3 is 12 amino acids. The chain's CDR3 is CASTDYQETQFF. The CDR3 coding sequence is TGTGCCAGCACCGATTACCAAGAGACCCAGTTCTTC.

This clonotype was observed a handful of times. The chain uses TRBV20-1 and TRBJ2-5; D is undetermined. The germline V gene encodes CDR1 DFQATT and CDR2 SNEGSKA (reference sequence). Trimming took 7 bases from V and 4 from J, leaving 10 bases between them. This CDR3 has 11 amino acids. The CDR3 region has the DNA TGCAGTGTAGGACCTTTAGAGACCCAGTACTTC. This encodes CSVGPLETQYF.